This T cell receptor (beta chain) was observed in a study of shared clonotypes between healthy human individuals. Findings and caveats of the study: Read depth was anticipated to influence clonotype sharing among donors.

Tens of thousands of T cell genomes (roughly 190 ng DNA) went into each sorted-subset replicate. The repertoire was sequenced with immunoSEQ multiplex PCR; TCRdb's copy has only in-frame clones and lacks some. The sample carries about 2 million clones, about 95% recorded once. Naive CD8 cells lacked CD45RO, underwent positive selection for CCR7 and left out terminally differentiated effector memory CD45RA+ cells. Points on this clone: Its specificity is not known.

With 6 bases clipped from V and 3 bases from J, the junction kept 4 bases outside the gene matches. CDR1 is WSHSY and CDR2 is SAAADI in the germline V gene. This CDR3 spans 13 amino acids. Sequenced sample: naive CD8+ T cells sorted from blood. The sequence derives from a man aged 18 to 30 in good health. The chain has TRBV10-2 and TRBJ1-2; 7 bases map to TRBD1. In nucleotides, the CDR3 is TGCGCCAGCAGGAGCGGACAGGACTATGGCTACACCTTC. This codes for CASRSGQDYGYTF.